This T cell receptor beta chain was recorded in a study of T-cell reconstitution after alpha-beta-depleted transplantation in children. Whole-study results and caveats: Once a year had passed after transplant, T-cell counts and diversity came mostly from newly produced T cells. Approximately two months post-transplant, alpha-beta T cells reportedly originated from several hundred expanded graft clones.

A library of TCRbeta sequences, prepared with unique molecular identifiers, was generated. TCRdb re-analysed the PCR reads in MiXCR, keeping a single row per CDR3 protein. In the table there are about 77,000 distinct CDR3 sequences, over 15% of which are singletons. Of note for this clonotype: Its antigen is undetermined.

There are 17 residues in the CDR3. Germline V CDR1 and CDR2: SGHVS, FNYEAQ. Trimming took 4 bases from V and 6 from J; bases not matched to a gene: 14. The source material was PBMCs, mostly from graft donor cells, sampled 360 days after TCRalphabeta/CD19-depleted stem cell transplant. This rearrangement joins TRBV7-6 to TRBJ2-1; 8 bases match TRBD2. The receptor's source is a male patient between 2 and 15 years old who had a stem cell transplant for acute lymphoblastic leukemia, so the T cells may come from the graft donor. This CDR3 is CASSSSGRGPSGNEQFF. DNA for the CDR3: TGTGCCAGCAGCTCCAGCGGGAGAGGGCCCTCGGGCAATGAGCAGTTCTTC.